This T cell receptor (beta chain) is from a study of blood T cell repertoires in COVID-19. Study-wide context: COVID-19 samples collected from the United States, Italy and Spain covered acute and convalescent phases. PBMCs, B-cell-depleted T cells, or T cells provided the cDNA or gDNA that made up the material.

Methods used by the authors: Reference gene primer amplification gave estimated nucleated cell counts. This table comes from immunoSEQ multiplex PCR, and its TCRdb copy is limited to in-frame clones, with some not included. Clonal size and the V and J genes are those of that table, whereas D and trimming came from the DNA. The data show 350,000 or so clones, about 91% seen once. The CDR3 length is 14 residues. Looked up from germline, CDR1 is SQVTM and CDR2 is ANQGSEA. V dropped 3 bases and J dropped 6; count of bases not matched to a gene: 8. Enrollment of patients from Seattle took place during active infection, with longitudinal follow-up.

Specimen: peripheral blood. The receptor was derived from a woman in her twenties or thirties with COVID-19, enrolled during active disease. The J gene is TRBJ2-3, the V gene TRBV29-1; 8 bases match TRBD1. For the CDR3, the DNA is TGCAGCGTTGAGGCGGACAGGGCGACGGATACGCAGTATTTT. Its protein is CSVEADRATDTQYF.